The clone carrying this T cell receptor beta chain was counted between two and nine times. Its antigen is not known. The CDR3 is 17 amino acids. Germline loops: CDR1 SGHNT, CDR2 YYREEE (reference sequence). V was clipped by 0 bases and J by 1 base, with 16 bases between them. PCR used 60 Vbeta primers and 13 Jbeta primers. Method: immunoSEQ multiplex PCR; TCRdb's copy keeps in-frame clones and lacks some. The sample lists roughly 110,000 clones; roughly 82% were seen once. This sample was taken from a study of cytomegalovirus exposure and HLA in healthy donors. Study background: In an early release, HLA-typed donors contributed about 80 million unique TCR sequences.

Study-level results: Certain sequence variants were highly shared and formed a cluster, and this cluster was likely a sequencing artifact. Cytomegalovirus-associated TCR beta chains were listed, numbering roughly 150. A later analysis linked a missense variant in DCLRE1C to the trimming of TCR beta V and J genes.

The chain carries TRBV5-4 and TRBJ2-5, with a weak D call TRBD2 (6 bases). The clonotype originates from a man aged 40-49 years in good health and CMV-seropositive. The sample taken for sequencing was PBMCs. CDR3 DNA: TGTGCCAGCAGCTTGGCGAGGGCGGGGACCTCCCAAGAGACCCAGTACTTC. Its translation: CASSLARAGTSQETQYF.